These 20 T cell receptor beta chains share one sample of origin, sequenced in a study of naive and memory T cell subsets. The beta constant-region primer was an equimolar mix of two oligonucleotides covering TRBC1 and TRBC2. A single record per CDR3 protein comes from TCRdb applying MiXCR to the UMI-ligation and nested PCR reads. The sample holds 81,000 or so distinct CDR3 sequences, around 7% seen once. Material: central memory CD4+ T cells from blood. The receptors stem from a human donor in good health.

The rearrangement joins TRBV7-2 to TRBJ2-5; D unclear. Trimming stripped 5 bases from V and 2 bases from J, with 15 bases between. The germline V gene encodes CDR1 SGHTA and CDR2 FQGNSA. This CDR3 region has 15 residues. The CDR3 here is CASSPPNQAQETQYF. Written as DNA, the CDR3 is TGTGCCAGCAGCCCCCCAAATCAGGCACAAGAGACCCAGTACTTC.

This clonotype has ten or more counts. The chain couples TRBV28 to TRBJ1-2, with D maybe TRBD1 (5 bases). The V gene's germline CDR1 is MDHEN and CDR2 SYDVKM. Trimming pared 6 bases from V and 7 bases from J, leaving 33 bases between. This CDR3 has 19 residues. CDR3 sequence reads: CASSSINRQTITFRGGYTF. Written as DNA, the CDR3 is TGTGCCAGCAGCTCTATAAATAGACAGACGATAACCTTTCGCGGTGGCTACACCTTC.

This clonotype was recorded many times. The V call is TRBV15, the J call TRBJ1-1; D unclear. The CDR3 length is 13 residues. Germline V gives CDR1 LNHNV, CDR2 YYDKDF (reference sequence). Trimming removed 3 bases at V and 4 bases at J, with 9 bases between. The CDR3 bases are TGTGCCACCAGCAGCGACGGGTTCACTGAAGCTTTCTTT. Its translation: CATSSDGFTEAFF.

In this sample, this clonotype is medium-sized (0.01 to 0.1%). V gene TRBV5-4 combines with J gene TRBJ1-5; D is uncertain. V shed 3 bases and J shed 7 bases, with 5 bases lying between them. The CDR3 has 11 residues. Germline CDR1 reads SGHNT; CDR2 reads YYREEE (reference sequence). DNA of the CDR3: TGTGCCAGCAGCTGGGGACAGCCCCAGCATTTT. Translation gives CASSWGQPQHF.

This clonotype occurred a few times. The chain recombines TRBV3-1 with TRBJ1-1; a weak D match, TRBD1 (6 bases). CDR1 and CDR2 (germline): LGHDT, YNNKEL (reference sequence). Trimming cost V 5 bases and J 7 bases, with 20 bases left between them. The CDR3 loop spans 15 amino acids. CDR3 DNA sequence: TGTGCCAGCAGCTCTCGGACAGTTTCACAGGGTGAAGCTTTCTTT. Amino acids: CASSSRTVSQGEAFF.

There are many counts of this clonotype. The V gene is TRBV7-8, the J gene TRBJ2-7; 8 nucleotides line up with TRBD2. Germline CDR1 reads SGHVS; CDR2 reads FQNEAQ. V lost 6 bases, J lost 4 bases, and 11 bases stayed unmatched. This CDR3 is built from 15 residues. The CDR3 coding sequence is TGTGCCAGCAGTTCCAGCGGGAGTAGGAGTTACGAGCAGTACTTC. It encodes CASSSSGSRSYEQYF.

This clonotype was detected a few times. Written as DNA, the CDR3 is TGCAGTGCTAGATACTACCCCGTATCTAACTATGGCTACACCTTC. Amino acid sequence: CSARYYPVSNYGYTF. This rearrangement joins TRBV20-1 to TRBJ1-2; the D is unclear. The germline gives CDR1 DFQATT, CDR2 SNEGSKA (reference sequence). V dropped 2 bases and J dropped 0 bases, with 13 bases sitting between them. The CDR3 sequence is 15 residues long.

CDR3 sequence: CASSYFDLGGYEQYF. In DNA form, the CDR3 reads TGTGCCAGCAGTTACTTCGACCTCGGGGGCTACGAGCAGTACTTC. This chain uses TRBV6-6 with TRBJ2-7; TRBD2 might be the D (6 bases). The CDR3 has 15 amino acids. Germline V lookup: CDR1 MNHNY, CDR2 SVGAGI (reference sequence). Trimming shortened V by 1 base and J by 3 bases, and 13 bases separated the two germline ends.

The chain is built from TRBV5-5 and TRBJ2-6; D remains ambiguous. The CDR3 is 17 amino acids. From germline, CDR1 is SGHKS and CDR2 YYEKEE (reference sequence). Trimming took 0 bases from V and 0 from J, leaving 10 bases between them. CDR3 sequence (DNA): TGTGCCAGCAGCTTGGTGGCCGCGAGCTCTGGGGCCAACGTCCTGACTTTC. It is translated as CASSLVAASSGANVLTF.

This chain uses TRBV7-2 with TRBJ2-1; 7 bases agree with TRBD1. V was pared by 4 bases and J by 2 bases, with 11 bases of the junction left unmatched. The CDR3 has 17 amino acids. Germline CDR1 and CDR2: SGHTA and FQGNSA. The CDR3 sequence is CASSSLPGTATYNEQFF. In nucleotides, the CDR3 is TGTGCCAGCAGCTCACTCCCCGGGACAGCCACCTACAATGAGCAGTTCTTC.

Ten or more counts support this clonotype. V and J are TRBV15 and TRBJ2-5; D might be TRBD1 (5 bases). V lost 1 base, J lost 5 bases, and 11 bases lay in between. CDR1 is LNHNV and CDR2 is YYDKDF in the germline V gene (reference sequence). This CDR3 region has 14 residues. CDR3 bases: TGTGCCACCAGCAGAGGCGGATCAGGGGAGACCCAGTACTTC. Translated, it gives CATSRGGSGETQYF.

The rearrangement joins TRBV2 to TRBJ2-2, with 7 nucleotides matching TRBD1. V shed 7 bases, J shed 7 bases, and the junction held 9 bases outside the gene matches. This CDR3 has 14 residues. CDR1 and CDR2 from the germline V gene are SNHLY and FYNNEI. CDR3 bases: TGTGCCAGCAATCTGCCAGGGGGTGTCGGGGAGCTGTTTTTT. It codes for CASNLPGGVGELFF.

The rearrangement links TRBV9 to TRBJ2-7; 10 bases are shared with TRBD2. J lost 1 base, V lost 5 bases, and 3 bases had no gene match. CDR3 length: 14 amino acids. The germline V gene encodes CDR1 SGDLS and CDR2 YYNGEE. In nucleotides, the CDR3 is TGTGCCAGCAGTGGGACTAGCGTTTCCTACGAGCAGTACTTC. Translation gives CASSGTSVSYEQYF.

This clonotype was found many times. The chain recombines TRBV25-1 with TRBJ1-2, with D uncertain. V was trimmed by 1 base and J by 3 bases, leaving 9 bases between them. Germline loops: CDR1 MGHDK, CDR2 SYGVNS. The CDR3 consists of 14 residues. The CDR3 region has the DNA TGTGCCAGCAGTGAATCGTGGAGGGACTATGGCTACACCTTC. Translating gives CASSESWRDYGYTF.

This clonotype was detected only a few times. The rearrangement joins TRBV5-6 to TRBJ2-1, with a tentative D call TRBD2 (6 bases). The CDR3 has 14 residues. V lost 1 base to trimming and J lost 2 bases, with 7 bases between them. Germline CDR1 SGHDT, CDR2 YYEEEE. CDR3 in DNA: TGTGCCAGCAGCTTGCGGGAGACCTACAATGAGCAGTTCTTC. This translates into CASSLRETYNEQFF.

This clonotype turned up a few times. This chain uses TRBV20-1 with TRBJ2-5; 10 bases align to TRBD2. J lost 7 bases, V lost 6 bases, and 14 bases had no gene match. This CDR3 spans 15 amino acids. Germline loops: CDR1 DFQATT, CDR2 SNEGSKA (reference sequence). Written as DNA, the CDR3 is TGCAGTGCAGGTCGCGGGCTAGCGGGAGTGGTGACCCAGTACTTC. As protein: CSAGRGLAGVVTQYF.

This clonotype was seen many times. The gene calls are TRBV7-2 and TRBJ2-1; TRBD2 aligns across 9 bases. J was trimmed by 5 bases and V by 7 bases; bases with no gene match: 9. The CDR3 is 15 amino acids. The V gene's germline CDR1 is SGHTA and CDR2 FQGNSA. The CDR3 DNA reads as TGTGCCAGCATCTCTAGCGGGAAAATCAACAATGAGCAGTTCTTC. This encodes CASISSGKINNEQFF.

This clonotype was detected a few times. The V call is TRBV9, the J call TRBJ2-1, with 10 bases lining up with TRBD1. The V gene end was trimmed by 3 bases and the J gene end by 8 bases; junction bases not matched to a gene: 8. The CDR3 is 15 residues long. Germline V gives CDR1 SGDLS, CDR2 YYNGEE. CDR3 loop: CASSARQGAVDEQFF. The DNA of the CDR3 is TGTGCCAGCAGCGCCAGACAGGGGGCGGTCGATGAGCAGTTCTTC.

This clonotype has just a few counts. V and J are TRBV7-2 and TRBJ1-4; 7 bases are shared with TRBD1. The CDR3 extends over 17 amino acids. The ends lost 1 base at V and 0 bases at J; junction bases unmatched: 5. Germline CDR1 is SGHTA and CDR2 is FQGNSA. CDR3 DNA: TGTGCCAGCAGCTTAGTAGGACAGGCTGCAACTAATGAAAAACTGTTTTTT. Translating it yields CASSLVGQAATNEKLFF.

This clonotype was counted between two and nine times. This chain joins TRBV19 and TRBJ2-4; 7 nucleotides match TRBD2. CDR3 length: 15 residues. Germline V CDR1 and CDR2: LNHDA, SQIVND (reference sequence). J was trimmed by 10 bases and V by 4 bases; bases with no gene match: 13. CDR3 sequence reads: CASSTPTGTTVIQYF. The CDR3 DNA reads as TGTGCCAGTAGTACCCCTACCGGGACTACCGTTATTCAGTACTTC.